The clone carrying this TCR beta chain was counted only a few times. Its antigen is unknown. The conserved closing phenylalanine or tryptophan is absent in this CDR3, likely reflecting a read error. These data are taken from a study of blood T cells in healthy people across ages. Study findings and constraints: The lack of PBMC sorting stopped any conclusive naive versus antigen-experienced comparison.

The V and J ends lost 4 bases and 2 bases respectively, with 15 bases between them. Germline assignment: CDR1 MGHRA and CDR2 YSYEKL. CDR3 length equals 16 residues. Combining a sample-barcoded 5' primer with a J-beta primer mix, a second PCR ran for about 7 to 11 cycles. One entry per CDR3 protein, called by TCRdb with MiXCR from the 5' RACE reads. There are under 800,000 distinct CDR3 sequences in the sample; under 25% occur only once, and about 3.6% lies in the top ten. The gene calls are TRBV4-1 and TRBJ2-1; D might be TRBD1 or TRBD2, each matching 5 bases. The sequence came from a man aged 65 to 79 in good health. Specimen: blood. This chain's CDR3 is CASSRNPGTAYNEQFL. CDR3 DNA: TGCGCCAGCAGCCGGAACCCGGGGACCGCCTACAATGAGCAGTTCCTC.